These T cell receptor beta chains were read from a single sample in a study of cytomegalovirus exposure and HLA in healthy donors. Measured with immunoSEQ multiplex PCR; TCRdb has only the in-frame clones, and not every one. The data contain approximately 170,000 clones, around 85% of them singletons. The sample taken for sequencing was PBMCs. The receptors originated from a young man in good health and CMV-seropositive. Both conserved end residues are part of each CDR3. The D gene is left open where the match is weak. The size of a clone is reported for some rows only, either as once, few or many, or as a class for expanded clones.

clone size: NA; J gene: TRBJ1-5; V gene: TRBV6-6; D gene: NA; CDR3 DNA: TGTGCCAGCACAGGACAAGACAATCAGCCCCAGCATTTT; CDR3 protein: CASTGQDNQPQHF
clone size: NA; J gene: TRBJ1-4; V gene: TRBV4-2; D gene: NA; CDR3 DNA: TGTGCCAGCAGCCAAGAATATGGGGAGACTAATGAAAAACTGTTTTTT; CDR3 protein: CASSQEYGETNEKLFF
clone size: NA; J gene: TRBJ2-7; V gene: TRBV4-1; D gene: NA; CDR3 DNA: TGCGCCAGCAGCCACGACGACAGAGAACCCTACGAGCAGTACTTC; CDR3 protein: CASSHDDREPYEQYF
clone size: NA; J gene: TRBJ1-3; V gene: TRBV6-5; D gene: NA; CDR3 DNA: TGTGCCAGCCTTGGGTCGGGGAGTGGAAACACCATATATTTT; CDR3 protein: CASLGSGSGNTIYF
clone size: NA; J gene: TRBJ1-2; V gene: TRBV5-5; D gene: TRBD1; CDR3 DNA: TGTGCCAGCAGCTTGGTTCCGACAGGGGTTAACTATGGCTACACCTTC; CDR3 protein: CASSLVPTGVNYGYTF
clone size: NA; J gene: TRBJ1-3; V gene: TRBV11-2; D gene: NA; CDR3 DNA: TGTGCCAGCGTCTTCCAGGGCTCTGGAAACACCATATATTTT; CDR3 protein: CASVFQGSGNTIYF
clone size: NA; J gene: TRBJ1-6; V gene: TRBV2; D gene: TRBD1; CDR3 DNA: TGTGCCAGCAGTCCCGACAGGGGCCGTAGACCCCTCCACTTT; CDR3 protein: CASSPDRGRRPLHF
clone size: NA; J gene: TRBJ2-1; V gene: TRBV18; D gene: TRBD2; CDR3 DNA: TGTGCCAGCTCACCAGGACCGGGGGGGGATGAGCAGTTCTTC; CDR3 protein: CASSPGPGGDEQFF
clone size: once; J gene: TRBJ2-7; V gene: TRBV6-4; D gene: TRBD1; CDR3 DNA: TGTGCCAGCAGTGACTTACCGGGACAGGGGGCTCACGAGCAGTACTTC; CDR3 protein: CASSDLPGQGAHEQYF
clone size: NA; J gene: TRBJ1-1; V gene: TRBV4-3; D gene: NA; CDR3 DNA: TGCGCCAGCAGCCTTTCGGGGGGCGAAGAAATTATGAACACTGAAGCTTTCTTT; CDR3 protein: CASSLSGGEEIMNTEAFF
clone size: NA; J gene: TRBJ1-6; V gene: TRBV21-1; D gene: NA; CDR3 DNA: TGTGCCAGCAGCAAAGCAGCAGGCTATAATTCACCCCTCCACTTT; CDR3 protein: CASSKAAGYNSPLHF
clone size: NA; J gene: TRBJ1-3; V gene: TRBV18; D gene: NA; CDR3 DNA: TGTGCCAGCTCACCAGTATCTGGAAACACCATATATTTT; CDR3 protein: CASSPVSGNTIYF
clone size: NA; J gene: TRBJ1-4; V gene: TRBV7-6; D gene: NA; CDR3 DNA: TGTGCCAGCAGCTTAAGGGGAGAAAAACTGTTTTTT; CDR3 protein: CASSLRGEKLFF
clone size: NA; J gene: TRBJ2-1; V gene: TRBV11-3; D gene: TRBD2; CDR3 DNA: TGTGCCAGCAGCCCTCGACTAGCGGCCCCCTACAATGAGCAGTTCTTC; CDR3 protein: CASSPRLAAPYNEQFF
clone size: once; J gene: TRBJ2-7; V gene: TRBV6-6; D gene: NA; CDR3 DNA: TGTGCCAGCAGTCCTGACCACTCGGGACATCTCTACGAGCAGTACTTC; CDR3 protein: CASSPDHSGHLYEQYF
clone size: NA; J gene: TRBJ2-5; V gene: TRBV4-1; D gene: TRBD2; CDR3 DNA: TGCGCCAGCAGCCAGGGACTATTTTCGACCCAGTACTTC; CDR3 protein: CASSQGLFSTQYF
clone size: few; J gene: TRBJ2-7; V gene: TRBV10-1; D gene: TRBD2; CDR3 DNA: TGCGCCAGCAGTCCCCTAGCGGGGGCCTACGAGCAGTACTTC; CDR3 protein: CASSPLAGAYEQYF
clone size: NA; J gene: TRBJ1-1; V gene: TRBV6-9; D gene: NA; CDR3 DNA: TGTGCCAGCAGTTATGTGGACAGAAACACTGAAGCTTTCTTT; CDR3 protein: CASSYVDRNTEAFF
clone size: NA; J gene: TRBJ2-2; V gene: TRBV30; D gene: TRBD1; CDR3 DNA: TGTGCCTGTGGGCCAGGGGGCTTCACCGGGGAGCTGTTTTTT; CDR3 protein: CACGPGGFTGELFF
clone size: NA; J gene: TRBJ1-1; V gene: TRBV6-1; D gene: TRBD1; CDR3 DNA: TGTGCCAGCAGCGCCGGACAGGGGAACACTGAAGCTTTCTTT; CDR3 protein: CASSAGQGNTEAFF
clone size: NA; J gene: TRBJ2-1; V gene: TRBV11-2; D gene: NA; CDR3 DNA: TGTGCCAGCAGCACAAGTCGATCTGAGCAGTTCTTC; CDR3 protein: CASSTSRSEQFF
clone size: NA; J gene: TRBJ1-2; V gene: TRBV28; D gene: NA; CDR3 DNA: TGTGCCAGCAGTTTACCAGGGTCTAACTATGGCTACACCTTC; CDR3 protein: CASSLPGSNYGYTF
clone size: NA; J gene: TRBJ1-4; V gene: TRBV4-3; D gene: NA; CDR3 DNA: TGCGCCAGCAGCCAAGTAACGGGAACAGCTAATGAAAAACTGTTTTTT; CDR3 protein: CASSQVTGTANEKLFF
clone size: NA; J gene: TRBJ1-2; V gene: TRBV5-1; D gene: NA; CDR3 DNA: TGCGCCAGCAGCTTGGAGATCGGAGGGCGAGTAGGGTATGGCTACACCTTC; CDR3 protein: CASSLEIGGRVGYGYTF
clone size: NA; J gene: TRBJ2-3; V gene: TRBV5-5; D gene: TRBD2; CDR3 DNA: TGTGCCAGCAGTCCAACGGGCCCGTCGGGGGGGTATACGCAGTATTTT; CDR3 protein: CASSPTGPSGGYTQYF
clone size: NA; J gene: TRBJ2-3; V gene: TRBV10-3; D gene: TRBD1; CDR3 DNA: TGTGCCATCAGTGAGGGCAGGGGGTTGAGGACAGATACGCAGTATTTT; CDR3 protein: CAISEGRGLRTDTQYF
clone size: NA; J gene: TRBJ1-1; V gene: TRBV7-2; D gene: TRBD1; CDR3 DNA: TGTGCCAGCAGCCTCGACAGGGGGCGCGGCACTGAAGCTTTCTTT; CDR3 protein: CASSLDRGRGTEAFF
clone size: NA; J gene: TRBJ1-4; V gene: TRBV25-1; D gene: TRBD1; CDR3 DNA: TGTGCCAGCAGTGAAACGGACAGGGTTGATGAAAAACTGTTTTTT; CDR3 protein: CASSETDRVDEKLFF
clone size: NA; J gene: TRBJ1-6; V gene: TRBV5-8; D gene: NA; CDR3 DNA: TGTGCCAGCAGCAGGCCCCAGGAAGGATATAATTCACCCCTCCACTTT; CDR3 protein: CASSRPQEGYNSPLHF
clone size: NA; J gene: TRBJ1-4; V gene: TRBV2; D gene: TRBD1; CDR3 DNA: TGTGCTTTCACAGGACAGGGAAATGAAAAACTGTTTTTT; CDR3 protein: CAFTGQGNEKLFF
clone size: NA; J gene: TRBJ2-7; V gene: TRBV27; D gene: TRBD1; CDR3 DNA: TGTGCCAGCAGTTTGGACAGGGGGGACGAGCAGTACTTC; CDR3 protein: CASSLDRGDEQYF
clone size: NA; J gene: TRBJ2-3; V gene: TRBV30; D gene: TRBD1; CDR3 DNA: TGTGCCTGGAGTGTTGGGACAGCCAGGGGTACGCAGTATTTT; CDR3 protein: CAWSVGTARGTQYF